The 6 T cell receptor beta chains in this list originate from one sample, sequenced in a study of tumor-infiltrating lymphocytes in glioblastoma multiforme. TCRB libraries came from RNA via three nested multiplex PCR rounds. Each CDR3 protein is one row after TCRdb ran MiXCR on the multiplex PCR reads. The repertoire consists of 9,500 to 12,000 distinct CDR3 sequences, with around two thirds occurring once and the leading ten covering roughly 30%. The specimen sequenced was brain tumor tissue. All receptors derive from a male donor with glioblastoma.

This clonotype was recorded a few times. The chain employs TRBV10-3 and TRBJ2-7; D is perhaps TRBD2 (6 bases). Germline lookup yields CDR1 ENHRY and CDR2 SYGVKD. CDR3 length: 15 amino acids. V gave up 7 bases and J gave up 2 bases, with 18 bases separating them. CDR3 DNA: TGTGCCATCACCGGACTTGCGGGGAACCCCTACGAGCAGTACTTC. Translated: CAITGLAGNPYEQYF.

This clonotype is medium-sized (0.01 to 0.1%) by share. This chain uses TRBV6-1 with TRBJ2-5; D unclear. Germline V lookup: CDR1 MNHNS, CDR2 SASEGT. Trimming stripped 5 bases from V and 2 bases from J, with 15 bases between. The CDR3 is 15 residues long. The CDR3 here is CASSKTPQRQETQYF. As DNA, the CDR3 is TGTGCCAGCAGTAAAACCCCCCAACGTCAAGAGACCCAGTACTTC.

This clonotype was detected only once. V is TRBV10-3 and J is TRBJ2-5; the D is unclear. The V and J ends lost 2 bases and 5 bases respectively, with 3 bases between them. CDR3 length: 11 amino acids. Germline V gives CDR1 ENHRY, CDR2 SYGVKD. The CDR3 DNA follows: TGTGCCATCAGTGAGGGGGAGACCCAGTACTTC. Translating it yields CAISEGETQYF.

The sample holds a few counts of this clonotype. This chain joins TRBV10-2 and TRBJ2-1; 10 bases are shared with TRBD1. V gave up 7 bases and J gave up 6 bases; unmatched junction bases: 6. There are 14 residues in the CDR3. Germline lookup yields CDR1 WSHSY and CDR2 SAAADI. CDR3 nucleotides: TGCGCCAGCAACAGACAGGGGGCTGGCAATGAGCAGTTCTTC. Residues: CASNRQGAGNEQFF.

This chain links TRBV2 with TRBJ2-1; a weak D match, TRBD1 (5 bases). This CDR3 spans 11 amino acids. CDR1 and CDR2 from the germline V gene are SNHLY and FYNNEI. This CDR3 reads CTTVGVAEQFF. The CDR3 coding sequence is TGTACCACGGTAGGGGTGGCCGAGCAGTTCTTC. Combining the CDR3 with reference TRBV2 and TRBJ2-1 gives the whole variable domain EPEVTQTPSHQVTQMGQEVILRCVPISNHLYFYWYRQILGQKVEFLVSFYNNEISEKSEIFDDQFSVERPDGSNFTLKIRSTKLEDSAMYFCTTVGVAEQFFGPGTRLTVL.

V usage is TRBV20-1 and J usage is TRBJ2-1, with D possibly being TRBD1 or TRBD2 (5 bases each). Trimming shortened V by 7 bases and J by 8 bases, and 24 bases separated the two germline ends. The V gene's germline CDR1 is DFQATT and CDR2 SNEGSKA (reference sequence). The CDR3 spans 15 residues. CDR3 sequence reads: CSGGARRIGSDEQFF. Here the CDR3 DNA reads TGCAGTGGTGGGGCTCGGAGGATAGGGTCGGATGAGCAGTTCTTC.